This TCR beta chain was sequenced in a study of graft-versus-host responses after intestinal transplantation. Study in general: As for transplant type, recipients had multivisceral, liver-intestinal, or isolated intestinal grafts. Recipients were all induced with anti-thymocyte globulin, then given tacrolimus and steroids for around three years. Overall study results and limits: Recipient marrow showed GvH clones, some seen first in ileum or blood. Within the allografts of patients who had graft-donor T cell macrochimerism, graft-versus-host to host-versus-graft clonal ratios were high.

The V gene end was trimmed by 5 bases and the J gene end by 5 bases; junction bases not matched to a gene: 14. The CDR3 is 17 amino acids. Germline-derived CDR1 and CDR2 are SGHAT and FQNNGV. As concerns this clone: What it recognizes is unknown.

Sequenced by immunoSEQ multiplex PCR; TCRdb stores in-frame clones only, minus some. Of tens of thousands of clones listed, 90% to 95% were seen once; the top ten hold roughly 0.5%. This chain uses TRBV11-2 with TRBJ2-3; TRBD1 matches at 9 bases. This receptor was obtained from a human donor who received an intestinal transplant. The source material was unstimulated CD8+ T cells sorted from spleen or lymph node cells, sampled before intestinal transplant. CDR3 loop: CASSVRSPGGQGDTQYF. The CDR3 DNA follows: TGTGCCAGCAGCGTTAGAAGCCCCGGGGGACAGGGAGATACGCAGTATTTT.